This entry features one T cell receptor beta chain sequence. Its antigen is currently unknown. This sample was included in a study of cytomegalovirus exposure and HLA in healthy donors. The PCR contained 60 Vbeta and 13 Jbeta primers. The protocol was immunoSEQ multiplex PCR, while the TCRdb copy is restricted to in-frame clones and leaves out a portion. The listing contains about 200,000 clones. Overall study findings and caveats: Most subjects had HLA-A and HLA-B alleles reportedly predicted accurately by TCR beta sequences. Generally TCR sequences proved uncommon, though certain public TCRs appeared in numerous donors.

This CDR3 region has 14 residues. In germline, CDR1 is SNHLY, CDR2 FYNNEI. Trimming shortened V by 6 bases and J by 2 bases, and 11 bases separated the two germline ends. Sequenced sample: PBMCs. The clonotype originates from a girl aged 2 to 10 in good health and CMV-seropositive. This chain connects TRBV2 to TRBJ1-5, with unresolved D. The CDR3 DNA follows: TGTGCCAGCAGGAGGGATTCGGGCAATCAGCCCCAGCATTTT. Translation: CASRRDSGNQPQHF.